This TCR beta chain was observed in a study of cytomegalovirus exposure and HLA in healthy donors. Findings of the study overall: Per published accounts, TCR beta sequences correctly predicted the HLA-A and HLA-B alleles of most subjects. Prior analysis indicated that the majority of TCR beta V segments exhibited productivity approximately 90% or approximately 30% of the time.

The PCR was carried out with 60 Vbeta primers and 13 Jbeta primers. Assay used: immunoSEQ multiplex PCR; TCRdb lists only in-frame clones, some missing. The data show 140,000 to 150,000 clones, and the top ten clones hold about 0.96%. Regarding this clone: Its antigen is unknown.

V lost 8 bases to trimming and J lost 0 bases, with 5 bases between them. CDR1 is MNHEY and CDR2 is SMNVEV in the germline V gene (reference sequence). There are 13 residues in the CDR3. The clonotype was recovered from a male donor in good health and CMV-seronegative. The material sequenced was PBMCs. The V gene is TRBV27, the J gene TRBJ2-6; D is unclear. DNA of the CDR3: TGTGCCAGCGGCCTCTCTGGGGCCAACGTCCTGACTTTC. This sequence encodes CASGLSGANVLTF. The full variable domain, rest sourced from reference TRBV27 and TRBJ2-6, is EAQVTQNPRYLITVTGKKLTVTCSQNMNHEYMSWYRQDPGLGLRQIYYSMNVEVTDKGDVPEGYKVSRKEKRNFPLILESPSPNQTSLYFCASGLSGANVLTFGAGSRLTVL.